This TCR beta chain was documented in a study of T cell repertoires in cytomegalovirus infection. This clonotype was counted many times. Its antigen is unknown. The V gene lost 6 bases and the J gene lost 2 bases, with 17 bases spanning the gap. The germline V gene has CDR1 MNHNY and CDR2 SVGAGI (reference sequence). The CDR3 has 15 residues. Notes on the study in general: CMV-specific TCR beta clonotypes restricted by HLA-C were the ones dominating the ex vivo response. Carriage of CMV together with the relevant HLA was identifiable through cumulative public TCR beta family frequency.

One entry per CDR3 protein, called by TCRdb with MiXCR from the reads. The data hold about 260,000 distinct CDR3 sequences, with roughly 15% observed a single time. This clonotype originated in a human donor in good health (CMV status not recorded). Some clones in this sample may be carry-over from other donors' samples. The V gene is TRBV6-6, the J gene TRBJ2-7, with D perhaps TRBD1 (6 bases). The sequencing input was PBMCs. The CDR3 region has the DNA TGTGCCAGCAGCCTACTTCGGGACACCGCCTACGAGCAGTACTTC. Translation gives CASSLLRDTAYEQYF.